The following is a TCR beta chain sequence with its context. Its antigen is currently unknown. This specimen includes other DNA sequences encoding the same CDR3. Documented treatment: oral pan-JAK inhibitor, 5-10 mg twice daily. The sample originates from a study of CD8+ T cells in alopecia areata. Study results and caveats: Among the cells sequenced in scalp samples are also the resident alphabeta T cells of normal skin. Researchers report lesional scalp, most notably alopecia totalis/universalis, outstripped normal scalp in clonality.

Extracted RNA was reverse transcribed, and the resulting cDNA served as sequencing template. TCRdb keeps only in-frame clones here, not all; method: immunoSEQ multiplex PCR. The sample has around 200,000 clones, roughly 50% seen once. This CDR3 is 13 amino acids long. Trimming at V came to 2 bases and at J to 1 base, leaving 1 base not matched to a gene. CDR1 GTSNPN and CDR2 SVGIG come from the germline V gene (reference sequence). The source material was CD8+ T cells sorted from blood, sampled at week 24, from a patient treated with tofacitinib. This chain uses TRBV30 with TRBJ1-1, with TRBD1 matching 7 bases. The source is a human donor with alopecia areata. The CDR3 is CAWSQGGNTEAFF. The CDR3 DNA reads TGTGCCTGGAGTCAGGGGGGGAACACTGAAGCTTTCTTT.